This is a list of T cell receptor beta chains from one sample in a study of blood T cell repertoires in COVID-19. Assay used: immunoSEQ multiplex PCR; TCRdb lists only in-frame clones, some missing. The sample has a few hundred thousand clones; around 84% are singletons. The sequencing sample was made of peripheral blood. All receptors come from a human donor in a cohort sampled during active COVID-19. The CDR3 runs from the conserved cysteine through the conserved F or W. The D gene is left open where the match is weak. Only part of the rows carry a size: once, few, many, or a class if the clone is expanded.

TRBV28	.	13	TRBJ1-2	.	TGTGCCAGCAGCTCTGACAGTTTTTATGGCTACACCTTC	CASSSDSFYGYTF
TRBV5-1	.	18	TRBJ2-7	TRBD1	TGCGCCAGCAGCTCCAACCGACACCAGGACAGGGTGAGGTACGAGCAGTACTTC	CASSSNRHQDRVRYEQYF
TRBV15	.	15	TRBJ2-3	.	TGTGCCACTCGTCCCCGGCGGGGAGCGGGAGATACGCAGTATTTT	CATRPRRGAGDTQYF
TRBV3-1/TRBV3-2	.	14	TRBJ2-1	TRBD2	TGTGCCAGCAGCCAAGATCAGAGCGGGATGGTGCAGTTCTTC	CASSQDQSGMVQFF
TRBV18	.	15	TRBJ1-4	.	TGTGCCAGCTCATCACAAGACAGGCTTATCGGAAAACTGTTTTTT	CASSSQDRLIGKLFF
TRBV7-2	.	16	TRBJ2-5	.	TGTGCCAGCAGCCCAGGACAGACACTGTACCAAGAGACCCAGTACTTC	CASSPGQTLYQETQYF
TRBV7-2	.	14	TRBJ1-4	.	TGTGCCAGCAGCTTATTGTGGACAAATGAAAAACTGTTTTTT	CASSLLWTNEKLFF
TRBV5-5	.	17	TRBJ2-1	.	TGTGCCAGCAGCTTGAGGGAATGGACAGTTTCTTACAATGAGCAGTTCTTC	CASSLREWTVSYNEQFF
TRBV6-5	.	15	TRBJ2-1	TRBD1	TGTGCCAGCAGACAACAGGGGGCACCCAATGACGAGCAGTTCTTC	CASRQQGAPNDEQFF
TRBV4-1	few	16	TRBJ2-1	.	TGCGCCAGCAGCCAAGTTGGGGGGAGGACGGGGAATGAGCAGTTCTTC	CASSQVGGRTGNEQFF
TRBV10-2	once	16	TRBJ2-2	TRBD2	TGCGCCAGCAGTGGGTTTTCCCGGGGGGACACCGGGGAGCTGTTTTTT	CASSGFSRGDTGELFF
TRBV28	.	16	TRBJ1-1	.	TGTGCCAGCAGTTCCACGGTGAGTGGTGCTCTCACTGAAGCTTTCTTT	CASSSTVSGALTEAFF
TRBV25-1	.	15	TRBJ2-7	TRBD1	TGTGCCAGCAGTGACCCTAGGACAGGGGATACCAAGCAGTACTTC	CASSDPRTGDTKQYF
TRBV10-3	.	15	TRBJ1-1	TRBD1	TGTGCCATCAGTGGCCCGGGACAGGGGAACACTGAAGCTTTCTTT	CAISGPGQGNTEAFF
TRBV6-1	once	15	TRBJ1-4	.	TGTGCCAGCAGTGAATCGGACGGGGCTAATGAAAAACTGTTTTTT	CASSESDGANEKLFF